This T cell receptor (beta chain) comes out of a study of control samples from healthy donors and cancer patients. The method was immunoSEQ multiplex PCR; TCRdb's version includes in-frame clones alone and lacks a portion of them. The sample holds roughly 200,000 clones. Trimming removed 5 bases from V and 0 bases from J; junction bases left unmatched: 3. CDR1 and CDR2 from the germline V gene are LNHDA and SQIVND (reference sequence). The CDR3 totals 14 residues. The chain carries TRBV19 and TRBJ1-1, with 7 bases that match TRBD1. The TCR originated in a woman under 40 in good health. The specimen was blood. The chain's CDR3 is CASSLRGLNTEAFF. CDR3 nucleotides: TGTGCCAGTAGTTTAAGGGGGCTGAACACTGAAGCTTTCTTT.